This TCR beta chain was found in a study of T cell repertoires in cytomegalovirus infection (dated by TCRdb to the late 2010s). For the study in its entirety: The HLA type of each donor mattered for the analysis, because public TCR beta signatures pointed to carriage of CMV infection along with the matching HLA type. The investigation overall reported the following: Cumulative frequency of public TCR beta family members discriminated carriers of CMV infection plus the relevant HLA type in this cohort and an independent approximately 370-donor cohort. The ex vivo response was dominated by HLA-C-restricted CMV-specific TCR beta clonotypes, which also provided the single most frequent clonotype in two of eight donors.

A word on this clonotype: There is no known antigen for this receptor. No much larger clone is present one base from it, and per-base qualities are unavailable.

The data were produced on an Illumina HiSeq 1500. TCRdb passed the public sequencing reads through fastp at Q25 and MiXCR, retaining productive beta sequences. Duplicate CDR3 protein sequences are folded into a single record with the most common DNA and genes. This sample gives more than 150,000 distinct CDR3 sequences in total; approximately 20% of them show up just once. The top ten hold approximately 2.9% of the sample. The sample was PBMCs. This receptor was taken from a human donor in good health (CMV status not recorded). Some clones in this sample may be carry-over from other donors' samples.

The bases read TGTGCCAGCAGTCGGTCTTTCACAGATACGCAGTATTTT. It translates as CASSRSFTDTQYF. Here the chain combines TRBV7-3 and TRBJ2-3; too little of a D gene remains to name it. V gives up 6 bases and J gives up 2 bases, and the segment between their germline ends measures 9 bases. From a lookup of the germline V gene, CDR1 and CDR2 are SGHTA and FQGTGA. Including cysteine and phenylalanine, the CDR3 has 13 amino acids. The DNA shown is the 39-base CDR3, in frame from base 1.